This TCR beta chain was identified in a study of blood T cell repertoires in COVID-19. Original handling: Reference gene primer amplification in the assay estimated nucleated cell counts. Libraries were prepared by immunoSEQ multiplex PCR; TCRdb keeps only in-frame clonotypes and omits some of them. V, J and clone size derive from that table, while D and trimming were established from the DNA sequence. The sample contains under 90,000 clones, roughly 91% of which appear only once. V was shortened by 0 bases and J by 3 bases, with 9 bases between the two germline ends. The CDR3 loop spans 14 amino acids. CDR1 SGHRS and CDR2 YFSETQ come from the germline V gene.

Input material: peripheral blood. The chain carries TRBV5-1 and TRBJ1-1; D may be TRBD1 (5 bases). This sequence originates from a middle-aged man with COVID-19, enrolled during active disease. As DNA, the CDR3 is TGCGCCAGCAGCTTGGCGTCAGGGCACACTGAAGCTTTCTTT. The encoded protein is CASSLASGHTEAFF.